At least ten counts were recorded for the clone carrying this T cell receptor beta chain. Its matching antigen is unknown. The sample is drawn from a study of T-cell reconstitution after alpha-beta-depleted transplantation in children. It was with unique molecular identifiers that the TCRbeta library was prepared. TCRdb re-called the PCR reads through MiXCR, storing one row per CDR3 protein. The repertoire consists of 400,000 to 550,000 distinct CDR3 sequences, with about 11% occurring once and the leading ten covering 2% to 2.5%. After removal of 5 bases from V and 0 bases from J, the junction contained 12 bases not matched to a gene. The germline CDR1 and CDR2 sequences are SGHVS and FNYEAQ. This CDR3 is 18 amino acids long. Regarding the study as a whole: T-cell counts and diversity at one year following transplant were attributed mainly to newly produced T cells. Reported findings indicate that, about two months after transplant, alpha-beta T cells came from several hundred expanded clones, which were derived from non-depleted graft cells. From surviving recipient T cells and thymic progenitors came the high day-60 TCRbeta diversity observed in some patients.

The genes are TRBV7-6 and TRBJ2-7; 11 bases line up with TRBD2. Source: PBMCs, taken before TCRalphabeta/CD19-depleted stem cell transplant. This receptor was taken from a child aged 2 to 9 with inherited bone marrow failure, due to receive a stem cell transplant. The CDR3 bases are TGTGCCAGCAGCCTTACCGGGACTAGCGGAAAGAGCTCCTACGAGCAGTACTTC. Its translation is CASSLTGTSGKSSYEQYF. Combining the CDR3 with reference TRBV7-6 and TRBJ2-7 gives the whole variable domain GAGVSQSPRYKVTKRGQDVALRCDPISGHVSLYWYRQALGQGPEFLTYFNYEAQQDKSGLPNDRFSAERPEGSISTLTIQRTEQRDSAMYRCASSLTGTSGKSSYEQYFGPGTRLTVT.